This T cell receptor beta chain comes out of a study of Graves' ophthalmopathy and Graves' hyperthyroidism. Findings and limits, study-wide: Built on 13 signatures, a model told ophthalmopathy apart from stable hyperthyroidism with 85% to 90% sensitivity and almost 84% specificity.

Orbital computed tomography, together with clinical symptoms, serum thyroxine, TRAb and thyroid ultrasound, was used for diagnosis. From fresh peripheral blood, over 9 ml in volume, the PBMCs were obtained. The length of the CDR3 is 12 residues. Germline CDR1 DFQATT, CDR2 SNEGSKA (reference sequence). V lost 4 bases to trimming and J lost 4 bases, with 10 bases between them. Amplified material comprised TCR beta CDR3 regions derived from RNA transcripts. RT-PCR with HTBI primers came first, then second-round multiplex PCR. TCRdb re-called the multiplex PCR reads with MiXCR, one entry per CDR3 protein. Of about 210,000 distinct CDR3 sequences listed, 25% to 30% are singletons. This clonotype was observed at least ten times. Antigen specificity is unknown.

The sample was peripheral blood. J is TRBJ1-1 and V is TRBV20-1; D is unresolved. The source is a man aged 50 to 59 with Graves' ophthalmopathy. Written as DNA, the CDR3 is TGCAGTGCTACCGTGGGCAGCACTGAAGCTTTCTTT. This sequence encodes CSATVGSTEAFF.